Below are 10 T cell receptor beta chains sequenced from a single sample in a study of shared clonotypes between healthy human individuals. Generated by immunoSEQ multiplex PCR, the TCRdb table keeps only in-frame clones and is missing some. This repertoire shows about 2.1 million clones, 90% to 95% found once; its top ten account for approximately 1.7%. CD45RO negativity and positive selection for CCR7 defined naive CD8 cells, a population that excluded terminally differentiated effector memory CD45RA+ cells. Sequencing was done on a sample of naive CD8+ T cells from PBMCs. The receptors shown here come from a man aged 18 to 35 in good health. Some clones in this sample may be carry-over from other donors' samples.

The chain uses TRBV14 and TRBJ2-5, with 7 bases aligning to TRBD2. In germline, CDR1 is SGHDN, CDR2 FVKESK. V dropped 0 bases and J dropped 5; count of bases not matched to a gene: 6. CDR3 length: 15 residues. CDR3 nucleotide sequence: TGTGCCAGCAGCCAAGACCGGGGAGGGTACGAGACCCAGTACTTC. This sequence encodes CASSQDRGGYETQYF.

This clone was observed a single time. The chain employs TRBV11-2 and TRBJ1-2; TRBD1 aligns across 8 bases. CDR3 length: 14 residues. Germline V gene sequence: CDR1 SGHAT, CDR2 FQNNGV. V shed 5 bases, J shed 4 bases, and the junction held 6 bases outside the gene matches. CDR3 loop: CASSMTGAIYGYTF. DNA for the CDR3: TGTGCCAGCAGCATGACAGGGGCCATCTATGGCTACACCTTC. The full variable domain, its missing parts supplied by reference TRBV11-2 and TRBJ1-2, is EAGVAQSPRYKIIEKRQSVAFWCNPISGHATLYWYQQILGQGPKLLIQFQNNGVVDDSQLPKDRFSAERLKGVDSTLKIQPAKLEDSAVYLCASSMTGAIYGYTFGSGTRLTVV.

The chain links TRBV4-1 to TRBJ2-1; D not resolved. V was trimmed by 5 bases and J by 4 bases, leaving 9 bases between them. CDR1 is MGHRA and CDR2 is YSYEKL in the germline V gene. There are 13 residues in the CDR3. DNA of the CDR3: TGCGCCAGCAGCTTTTGGGTGTACAATGAGCAGTTCTTC. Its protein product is CASSFWVYNEQFF.

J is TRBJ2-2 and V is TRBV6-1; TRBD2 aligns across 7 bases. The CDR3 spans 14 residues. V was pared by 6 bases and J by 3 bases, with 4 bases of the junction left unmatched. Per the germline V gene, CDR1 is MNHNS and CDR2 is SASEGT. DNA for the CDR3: TGTGCCAGCAGGGCGGGGGACTACACCGGGGAGCTGTTTTTT. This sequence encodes CASRAGDYTGELFF.

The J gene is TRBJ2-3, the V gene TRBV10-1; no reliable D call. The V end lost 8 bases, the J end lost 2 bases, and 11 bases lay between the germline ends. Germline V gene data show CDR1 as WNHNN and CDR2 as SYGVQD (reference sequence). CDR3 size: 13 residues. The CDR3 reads CASGQEYTDTQYF. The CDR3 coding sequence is TGCGCCAGCGGTCAGGAGTACACAGATACGCAGTATTTT.

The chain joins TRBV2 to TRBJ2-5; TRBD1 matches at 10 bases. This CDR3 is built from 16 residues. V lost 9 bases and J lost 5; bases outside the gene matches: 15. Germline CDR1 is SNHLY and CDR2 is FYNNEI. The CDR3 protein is CARSTRQGAQEETQYF. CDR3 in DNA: TGTGCCAGATCGACCCGACAGGGGGCGCAGGAGGAGACCCAGTACTTC.

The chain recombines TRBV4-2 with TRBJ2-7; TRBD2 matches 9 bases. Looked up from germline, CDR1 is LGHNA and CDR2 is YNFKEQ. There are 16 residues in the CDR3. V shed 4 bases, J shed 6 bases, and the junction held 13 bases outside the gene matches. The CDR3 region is CASSPTSGLKVSEQYF. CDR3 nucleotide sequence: TGTGCCAGCAGCCCGACTAGCGGTCTAAAAGTCAGCGAGCAGTACTTC.

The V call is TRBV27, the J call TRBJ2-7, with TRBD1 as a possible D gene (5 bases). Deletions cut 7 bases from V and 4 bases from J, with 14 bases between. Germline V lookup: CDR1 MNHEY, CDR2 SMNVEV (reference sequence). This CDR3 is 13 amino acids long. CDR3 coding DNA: TGTGCCAGCACCTCCTTAGGGGAATACGAGCAGTACTTC. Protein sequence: CASTSLGEYEQYF.

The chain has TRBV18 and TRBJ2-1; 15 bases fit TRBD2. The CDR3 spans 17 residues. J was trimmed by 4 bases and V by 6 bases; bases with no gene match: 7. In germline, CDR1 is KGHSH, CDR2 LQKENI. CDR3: CASSQGLAGGRYNEQFF. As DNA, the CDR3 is TGTGCCAGCTCTCAGGGACTAGCGGGGGGACGATACAATGAGCAGTTCTTC.

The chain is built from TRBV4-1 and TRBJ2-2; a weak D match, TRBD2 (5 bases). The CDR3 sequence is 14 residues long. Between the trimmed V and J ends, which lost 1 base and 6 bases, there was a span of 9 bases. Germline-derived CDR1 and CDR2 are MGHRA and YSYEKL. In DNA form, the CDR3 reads TGCGCCAGCAGCCAAGCACTGGGAGCCGGGGAGCTGTTTTTT. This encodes CASSQALGAGELFF.